This T cell receptor beta chain was observed in a study of identical twins. With template switching, a universal primer site was added, and the cDNA carried unique molecular identifiers. One entry per CDR3 protein, called by TCRdb with MiXCR from the 5' RACE reads. The sample has just under 650,000 distinct CDR3 sequences, about 7.1% seen once; the top ten hold around 1.6%. Overall study results and limits: Analyses based on zero insertions could be partly confounded by invariant MAIT and iNKT cells. Where out-of-frame alpha sequences were twin-shared, they showed excess low generation probability.

This clonotype was picked up many times. The antigen is not known. These data also formed part of another study, on yellow fever vaccine responses in identical twins. Turning to that study: Reportedly, the T cell response mounted by twins to vaccine seemed partly convergent, partly personalized.

The source of this sequence is a woman in her late teens or twenties in good health. The sequencing input was PBMCs.

The CDR3 reads CASSPQGGGQQGQHF. CDR3 nucleotide sequence: TGCGCCAGCAGCCCGCAAGGAGGGGGCCAACAAGGCCAGCATTTT. This chain connects TRBV5-1 to TRBJ1-5; 7 bases agree with TRBD1. Germline V gene data show CDR1 as SGHRS and CDR2 as YFSETQ. The CDR3 sequence is 15 residues long. The trim removed 4 bases at V and 12 bases at J, leaving 16 bases unmatched.